The T cell receptor beta chain under discussion was sequenced for a study of blood T cell repertoires in COVID-19. The wider study: Sources were T cells, B-cell-depleted T cells, or PBMCs; the material itself was cDNA or gDNA.

Generated by immunoSEQ multiplex PCR, the TCRdb table keeps only in-frame clones and is missing some. The table includes 150,000 to 200,000 clones, 80% to 90% detected once. Sequencing input: peripheral blood. The TCR originated in a man aged 55 to 70 with acute or convalescent COVID-19.

CDR3 protein: CSVEDDSGAFF. CDR3 bases: TGCAGCGTTGAAGACGATAGTGGAGCTTTCTTT. The chain employs TRBV29-1 and TRBJ1-1; D unclear. The CDR3 loop spans 11 amino acids. CDR1 and CDR2 (germline): SQVTM, ANQGSEA. V was shortened by 0 bases and J by 10 bases, with 9 bases between the two germline ends.